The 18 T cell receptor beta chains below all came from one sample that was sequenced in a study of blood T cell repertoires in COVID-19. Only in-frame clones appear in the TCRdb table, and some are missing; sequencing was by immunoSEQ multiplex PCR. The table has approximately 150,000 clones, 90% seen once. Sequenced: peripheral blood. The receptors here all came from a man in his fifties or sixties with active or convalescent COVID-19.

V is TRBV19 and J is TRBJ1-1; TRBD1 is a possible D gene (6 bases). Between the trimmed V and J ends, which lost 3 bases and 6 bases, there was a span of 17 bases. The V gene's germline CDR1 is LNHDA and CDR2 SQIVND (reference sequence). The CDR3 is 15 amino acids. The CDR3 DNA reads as TGTGCCAGTAGTATCCCCCTACAGGGTTTGGCTGAAGCTTTCTTT. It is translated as CASSIPLQGLAEAFF.

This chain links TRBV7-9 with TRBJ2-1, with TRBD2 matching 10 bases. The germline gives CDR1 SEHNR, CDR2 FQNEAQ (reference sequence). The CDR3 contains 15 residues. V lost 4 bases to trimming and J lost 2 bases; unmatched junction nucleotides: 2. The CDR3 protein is CASSSSGSPYNEQFF. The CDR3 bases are TGTGCCAGCAGCTCTAGCGGGAGCCCCTACAATGAGCAGTTCTTC. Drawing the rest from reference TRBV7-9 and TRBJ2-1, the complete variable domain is DTGVSQNPRHKITKRGQNVTFRCDPISEHNRLYWYRQTLGQGPEFLTYFQNEAQLEKSRLLSDRFSAERPKGSFSTLEIQRTEQGDSAMYLCASSSSGSPYNEQFFGPGTRLTVL.

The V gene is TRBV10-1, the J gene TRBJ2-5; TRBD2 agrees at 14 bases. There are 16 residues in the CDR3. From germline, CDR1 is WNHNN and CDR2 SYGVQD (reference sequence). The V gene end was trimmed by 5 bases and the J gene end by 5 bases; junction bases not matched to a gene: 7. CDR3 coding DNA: TGCGCCAGCAGTAGGGGACTAGCGGGAGTAGTGGAGACCCAGTACTTC. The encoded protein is CASSRGLAGVVETQYF.

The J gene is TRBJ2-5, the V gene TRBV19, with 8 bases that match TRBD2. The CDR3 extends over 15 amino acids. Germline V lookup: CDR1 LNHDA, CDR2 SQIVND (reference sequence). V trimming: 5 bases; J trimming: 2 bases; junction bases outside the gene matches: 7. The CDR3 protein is CASSSGGGLQETQYF. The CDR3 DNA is TGTGCCAGTAGTTCTGGCGGGGGGTTACAAGAGACCCAGTACTTC.

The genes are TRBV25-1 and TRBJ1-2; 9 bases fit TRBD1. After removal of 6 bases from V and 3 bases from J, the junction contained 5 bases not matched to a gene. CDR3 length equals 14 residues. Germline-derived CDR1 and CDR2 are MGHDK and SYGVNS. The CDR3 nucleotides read TGTGCCAGCAGGGAGACAGGGGGGGACTATGGCTACACCTTC. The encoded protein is CASRETGGDYGYTF.

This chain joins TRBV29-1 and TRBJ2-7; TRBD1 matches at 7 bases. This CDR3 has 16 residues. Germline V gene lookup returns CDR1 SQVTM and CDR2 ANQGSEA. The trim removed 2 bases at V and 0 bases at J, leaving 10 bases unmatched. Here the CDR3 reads CSVESPRTGSSYEQYF. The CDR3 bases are TGCAGCGTTGAATCCCCAAGGACAGGCAGCTCCTACGAGCAGTACTTC.

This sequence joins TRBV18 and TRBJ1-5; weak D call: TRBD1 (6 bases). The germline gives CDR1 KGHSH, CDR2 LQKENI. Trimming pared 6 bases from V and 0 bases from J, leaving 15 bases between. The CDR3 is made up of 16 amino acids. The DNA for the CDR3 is TGTGCCAGCTCCCAAGGACAGAGTAATAGCAATCAGCCCCAGCATTTT. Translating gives CASSQGQSNSNQPQHF. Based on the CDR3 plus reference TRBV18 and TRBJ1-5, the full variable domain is NAGVMQNPRHLVRRRGQEARLRCSPMKGHSHVYWYRQLPEEGLKFMVYLQKENIIDESGMPKERFSAEFPKEGPSILRIQQVVRGDSAAYFCASSQGQSNSNQPQHFGDGTRLSIL.

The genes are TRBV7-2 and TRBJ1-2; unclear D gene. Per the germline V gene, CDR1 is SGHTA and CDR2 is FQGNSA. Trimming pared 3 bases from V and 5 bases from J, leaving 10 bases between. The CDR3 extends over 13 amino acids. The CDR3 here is CASSLGRGYGYTF. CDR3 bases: TGTGCCAGCAGCTTGGGGAGAGGGTATGGCTACACCTTC.

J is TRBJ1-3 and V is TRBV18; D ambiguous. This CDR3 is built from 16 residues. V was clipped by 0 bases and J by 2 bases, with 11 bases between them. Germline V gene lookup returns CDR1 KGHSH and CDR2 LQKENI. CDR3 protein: CASSPPTLIAGNTIYF. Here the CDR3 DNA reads TGTGCCAGCTCACCACCGACACTGATAGCTGGAAACACCATATATTTT.

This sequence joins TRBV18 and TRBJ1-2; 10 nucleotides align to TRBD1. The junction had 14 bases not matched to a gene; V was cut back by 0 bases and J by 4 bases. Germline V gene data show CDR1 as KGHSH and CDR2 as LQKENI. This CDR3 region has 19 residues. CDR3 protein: CASSPPPGQGPRQFYGYTF. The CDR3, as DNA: TGTGCCAGCTCACCACCTCCGGGACAGGGGCCGCGGCAGTTCTATGGCTACACCTTC.

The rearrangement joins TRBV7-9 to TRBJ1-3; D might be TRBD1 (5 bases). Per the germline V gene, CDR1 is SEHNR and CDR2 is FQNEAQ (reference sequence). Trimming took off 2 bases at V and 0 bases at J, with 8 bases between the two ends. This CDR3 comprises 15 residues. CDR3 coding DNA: TGTGCCAGCAGCTTACTGGGGCTCTCTGGAAACACCATATATTTT. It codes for CASSLLGLSGNTIYF.

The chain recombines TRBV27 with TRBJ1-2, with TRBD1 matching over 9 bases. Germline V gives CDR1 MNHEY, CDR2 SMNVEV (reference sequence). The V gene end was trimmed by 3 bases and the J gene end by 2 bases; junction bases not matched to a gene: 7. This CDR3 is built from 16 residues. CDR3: CASSLVGQGTNYGYTF. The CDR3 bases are TGTGCCAGCAGTTTGGTAGGACAGGGGACCAACTATGGCTACACCTTC.

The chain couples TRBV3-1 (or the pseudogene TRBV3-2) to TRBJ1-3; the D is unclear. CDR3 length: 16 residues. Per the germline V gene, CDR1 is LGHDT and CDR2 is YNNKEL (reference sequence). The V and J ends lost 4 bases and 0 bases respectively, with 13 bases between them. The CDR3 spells CASSRSRLNSGNTIYF. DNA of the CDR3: TGTGCCAGCAGCCGAAGTCGACTTAACTCTGGAAACACCATATATTTT.

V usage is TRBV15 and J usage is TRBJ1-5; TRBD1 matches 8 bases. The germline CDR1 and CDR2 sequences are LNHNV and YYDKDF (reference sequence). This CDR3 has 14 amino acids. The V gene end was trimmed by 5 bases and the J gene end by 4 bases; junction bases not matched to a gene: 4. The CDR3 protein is CATSPWTGNQPQHF. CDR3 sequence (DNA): TGTGCCACCAGCCCCTGGACAGGGAATCAGCCCCAGCATTTT.

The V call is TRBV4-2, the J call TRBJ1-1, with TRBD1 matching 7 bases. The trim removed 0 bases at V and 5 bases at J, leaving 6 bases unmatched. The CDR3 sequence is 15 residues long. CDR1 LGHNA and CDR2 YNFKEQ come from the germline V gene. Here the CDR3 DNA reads TGTGCCAGCAGCCAAGAGATACAGGGGAGGACTGAAGCTTTCTTT. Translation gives CASSQEIQGRTEAFF.

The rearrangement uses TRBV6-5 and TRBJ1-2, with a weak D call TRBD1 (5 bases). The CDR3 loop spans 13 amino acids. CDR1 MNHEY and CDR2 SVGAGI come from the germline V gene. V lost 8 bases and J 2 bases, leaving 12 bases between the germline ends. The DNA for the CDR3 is TGTGCCAGCTTGGGCAGGGAAAACTATGGCTACACCTTC. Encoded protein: CASLGRENYGYTF.

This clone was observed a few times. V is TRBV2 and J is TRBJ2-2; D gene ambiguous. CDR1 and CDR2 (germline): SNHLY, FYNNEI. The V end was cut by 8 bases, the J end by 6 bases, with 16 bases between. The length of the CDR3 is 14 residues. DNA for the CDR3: TGTGCCAGCCGTCCTATAGTAATCGCCGGGGAGCTGTTTTTT. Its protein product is CASRPIVIAGELFF.

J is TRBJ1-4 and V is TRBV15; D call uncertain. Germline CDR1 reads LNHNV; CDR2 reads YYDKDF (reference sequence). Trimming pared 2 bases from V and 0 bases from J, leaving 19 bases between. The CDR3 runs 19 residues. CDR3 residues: CATSRILATTTATNEKLFF. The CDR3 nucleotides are TGTGCCACCAGCAGAATTTTGGCGACTACAACTGCAACTAATGAAAAACTGTTTTTT.